This entry features one T cell receptor beta chain sequence. Antigen: not known. These data come from a study of T cell responses to AZD1222 COVID-19 vaccine. Study-wide findings and caveats: Spike-specific TCR breadth and depth grew following two AZD1222 doses. Among the donors, most were white British and more were female, and clonal diversity was possibly underestimated.

Sequenced by immunoSEQ multiplex PCR; TCRdb stores in-frame clones only, minus some. The data contain some 150,000 clones, 88% of them seen just once; the ten biggest clones take up approximately 2.3%. The origin of this receptor is an adult in good health. The sequenced sample was peripheral blood, obtained on day 0 of AZD1222 vaccination.

The CDR3 DNA reads as TGTGCCACCAGTGATCCGGGACAGGGATTCGCTGATGAAAAACTGTTTTTT. Translated: CATSDPGQGFADEKLFF. The gene calls are TRBV24-1 and TRBJ1-4, with 9 bases that match TRBD1. J was trimmed by 6 bases and V by 3 bases; bases with no gene match: 10. The CDR3 spans 17 residues. The germline CDR1 and CDR2 sequences are KGHDR and SFDVKD.